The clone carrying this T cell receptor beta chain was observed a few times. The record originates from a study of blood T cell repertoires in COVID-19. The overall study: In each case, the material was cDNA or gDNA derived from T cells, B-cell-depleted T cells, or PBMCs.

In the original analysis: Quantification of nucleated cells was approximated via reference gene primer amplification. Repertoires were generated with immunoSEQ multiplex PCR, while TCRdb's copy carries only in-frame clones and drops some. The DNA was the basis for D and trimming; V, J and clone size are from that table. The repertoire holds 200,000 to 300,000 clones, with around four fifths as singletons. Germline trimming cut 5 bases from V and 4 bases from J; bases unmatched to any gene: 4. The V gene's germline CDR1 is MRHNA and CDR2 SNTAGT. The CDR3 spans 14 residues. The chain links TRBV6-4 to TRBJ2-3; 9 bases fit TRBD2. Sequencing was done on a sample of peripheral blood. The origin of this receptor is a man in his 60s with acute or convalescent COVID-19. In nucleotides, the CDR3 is TGTGCCAGCAGTCCTAGCGGGGACGCAGATACGCAGTATTTT. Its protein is CASSPSGDADTQYF.